The 30 T cell receptor beta chains listed next were all sequenced from one sample in a study of blood T cells in healthy people across ages. It was with a sample-barcoded 5' primer and a J-beta primer mix that a second PCR of roughly 7 to 12 cycles was run. TCRdb used MiXCR to reprocess the 5' RACE reads, holding one entry per CDR3 protein. The sample records about 900,000 distinct CDR3 sequences, 48% being singletons. Sequenced input: blood. Receptors were obtained from a man aged 25 to 40 in good health.

The J gene is TRBJ2-3, the V gene TRBV18; a weak D match, TRBD2 (6 bases). CDR1 and CDR2 (germline): KGHSH, LQKENI. The CDR3 sequence is 14 residues long. Between the trimmed V and J ends, which lost 3 bases and 5 bases, there was a span of 12 bases. CDR3 region: CASSPSASVDTQYF. The CDR3 nucleotides are TGTGCCAGCTCACCGTCGGCTAGCGTAGATACGCAGTATTTT. Supplemented by reference TRBV18 and TRBJ2-3, the full variable domain reads NAGVMQNPRHLVRRRGQEARLRCSPMKGHSHVYWYRQLPEEGLKFMVYLQKENIIDESGMPKERFSAEFPKEGPSILRIQQVVRGDSAAYFCASSPSASVDTQYFGPGTRLTVL.

This sequence joins TRBV13 and TRBJ1-2, with TRBD1 matching over 8 bases. J lost 8 bases, V lost 4 bases, and 9 bases had no gene match. The germline gives CDR1 PRHDT, CDR2 FYEKMQ (reference sequence). The CDR3 contains 14 residues. The CDR3 DNA follows: TGTGCCAGCAGCTCAGAGACACAGGGGGGCGGCTACACCTTC. Translation: CASSSETQGGGYTF.

V gene TRBV29-1 combines with J gene TRBJ2-3; TRBD2 is a possible D gene (7 bases). The V gene's germline CDR1 is SQVTM and CDR2 ANQGSEA. The ends were cut back, 0 bases at V and 4 bases at J, with 20 bases in the middle. The CDR3 runs to 17 residues. CDR3 region: CSVEDVSRGRGADTQYF. CDR3 sequence (DNA): TGCAGCGTTGAAGATGTTTCGCGGGGGCGCGGAGCAGATACGCAGTATTTT.

The V gene is TRBV5-1, the J gene TRBJ1-3; no firm D call. The CDR3 runs to 15 residues. Germline V gene data show CDR1 as SGHRS and CDR2 as YFSETQ. Trimming left V 0 bases short and J 5 bases short, with 12 bases between. This CDR3 reads CASSLVGPPRNTIYF. The DNA of the CDR3 is TGCGCCAGCAGCTTGGTTGGGCCGCCCAGAAACACCATATATTTT.

This clonotype was seen a handful of times. The V call is TRBV4-3, the J call TRBJ2-7; the D is unclear. Trimming stripped 0 bases from V and 5 bases from J, with 11 bases between. Germline CDR1 LGHNA, CDR2 YSLEER. The length of the CDR3 is 14 residues. CDR3 nucleotides: TGCGCCAGCAGCCAAGAAGGTGGGTTCGACGAGCAGTACTTC. It codes for CASSQEGGFDEQYF.

J is TRBJ2-1 and V is TRBV3-1, with D perhaps TRBD1 or TRBD2 (5 bases each). Germline V lookup: CDR1 LGHDT, CDR2 YNNKEL (reference sequence). The CDR3 runs to 12 residues. V was trimmed by 5 bases and J by 12 bases, leaving 14 bases between them. DNA of the CDR3: TGTGCCAGCAGCATCGTAGGGACCGCGCAGTTCTTC. Encoded protein: CASSIVGTAQFF.

There are many counts of this clonotype. This chain connects TRBV25-1 to TRBJ2-7, with D unresolved. V was clipped by 3 bases and J by 3 bases, with 6 bases between them. This CDR3 is 12 amino acids long. From germline, CDR1 is MGHDK and CDR2 SYGVNS. The DNA for the CDR3 is TGTGCCAGCAGTGATAGAGACTACGAGCAGTACTTC. Translation gives CASSDRDYEQYF.

This clonotype appeared once. The genes are TRBV7-9 and TRBJ1-1; 8 bases are shared with TRBD1. Looked up from germline, CDR1 is SEHNR and CDR2 is FQNEAQ (reference sequence). The CDR3 sequence is 16 residues long. V trimming: 3 bases; J trimming: 3 bases; junction bases outside the gene matches: 9. The CDR3 DNA reads as TGTGCCAGCAGCTTGGACCCGACAGGGGCGTACACTGAAGCTTTCTTT. Translated: CASSLDPTGAYTEAFF.

This rearrangement joins TRBV28 to TRBJ2-1; 9 bases line up with TRBD2. The DNA end favors TRBJ2-7, so the J call may be wrong. The CDR3 covers 16 residues. In germline, CDR1 is MDHEN, CDR2 SYDVKM. Here the CDR3 DNA reads TGTGCCAGCAGTCCGTATAGCGGGAGCTCCTACAATGAGCAGTACTTC. This sequence encodes CASSPYSGSSYNEQYF.

This clonotype has a handful of counts. V and J are TRBV9 and TRBJ2-1; 9 bases align to TRBD2. The DNA end is more similar to TRBJ2-7, so the J call may be wrong. The CDR3 consists of 15 residues. Germline CDR1 SGDLS, CDR2 YYNGEE. The DNA for the CDR3 is TGTGCCAGCAGCCCCCGACTAGCGGTTTACAATGAGCAGTACTTC. Translated: CASSPRLAVYNEQYF.

The genes are TRBV6-1 and TRBJ2-7, with D perhaps given as TRBD1 or TRBD2 (5 bases each). CDR1 is MNHNS and CDR2 is SASEGT in the germline V gene. V lost 7 bases and J lost 6, with 10 bases in between. The CDR3 contains 11 residues. The CDR3 here is CASIAGTEQYF. CDR3 coding DNA: TGTGCCAGCATTGCAGGGACCGAGCAGTACTTC.

This clonotype has just a few counts. The chain joins TRBV5-1 to TRBJ1-1; no definite D call. The ends were cut back, 0 bases at V and 9 bases at J, with 12 bases in the middle. CDR1 is SGHRS, CDR2 YFSETQ, per germline. The CDR3 extends over 13 amino acids. CDR3 nucleotides: TGCGCCAGCAGCTTGGACGACTCGGCGCAAGCTTTCTTT. The encoded protein is CASSLDDSAQAFF.

This chain connects TRBV9 to TRBJ2-1; the match to TRBD1 covers 8 bases. Germline CDR1 reads SGDLS; CDR2 reads YYNGEE. The CDR3 has 14 amino acids. With 1 base clipped from V and 6 bases from J, the junction kept 3 bases outside the gene matches. CDR3 in amino acids: CASSVQGALNEQFF. The CDR3 DNA reads as TGTGCCAGCAGCGTACAGGGGGCGCTCAATGAGCAGTTCTTC.

V usage is TRBV7-9 and J usage is TRBJ2-7; the D is unclear. The germline CDR1 and CDR2 sequences are SEHNR and FQNEAQ (reference sequence). The CDR3 totals 15 residues. Trimming stripped 1 base from V and 0 bases from J, with 10 bases between. CDR3 in amino acids: CASSLGGVLSYEQYF. The CDR3 region has the DNA TGTGCCAGCAGCTTAGGTGGTGTGCTCTCCTACGAGCAGTACTTC.

The V and J genes are TRBV30 and TRBJ2-4, with 9 bases lining up with TRBD2. After removal of 7 bases from V and 13 bases from J, the junction contained 23 bases not matched to a gene. The CDR3 length is 16 residues. Germline V gene sequence: CDR1 GTSNPN, CDR2 SVGIG (reference sequence). CDR3 bases: TGTGCCTTCTCCTACGGGCTAGCGGGACCTGAGCGTGTGCAGTACTTC. This codes for CAFSYGLAGPERVQYF.

The chain uses TRBV24-1 and TRBJ2-5; 9 nucleotides agree with TRBD1. After removal of 4 bases from V and 5 bases from J, the junction contained 7 bases not matched to a gene. This CDR3 comprises 15 residues. Germline V gives CDR1 KGHDR, CDR2 SFDVKD. Written as DNA, the CDR3 is TGTGCCACCAGTGAAACCGGGACAGGGTGGGAGACCCAGTACTTC. Protein product: CATSETGTGWETQYF.

The V call is TRBV7-2, the J call TRBJ2-7; 9 positions match TRBD1. This CDR3 is built from 15 residues. Losses at the gene ends were 2 bases for V and 4 bases for J; bases not matched to a gene: 6. The germline gives CDR1 SGHTA, CDR2 FQGNSA. CDR3 sequence: CASSLYRGRLYEQYF. Written as DNA, the CDR3 is TGTGCCAGCAGCTTATACAGGGGGCGCTTGTACGAGCAGTACTTC.

The rearrangement joins TRBV20-1 to TRBJ2-3; 7 positions agree with TRBD2. The junction had 9 bases not matched to a gene; V was cut back by 5 bases and J by 1 base. Per germline, CDR1 DFQATT and CDR2 SNEGSKA (reference sequence). This CDR3 contains 15 residues. This chain's CDR3 is CSASVPGGGTDTQYF. CDR3 coding DNA: TGCAGTGCTTCAGTCCCGGGGGGTGGCACAGATACGCAGTATTTT.

The chain combines TRBV6-2 or TRBV6-3 with TRBJ2-2; no clear D gene. The CDR3 runs to 13 residues. Deletions cut 7 bases from V and 8 bases from J, with 14 bases between. From germline, CDR1 is MNHEY and CDR2 SVGEGT. This CDR3 reads CASTLYMVGELFF. CDR3 coding DNA: TGTGCCAGCACCTTATACATGGTAGGGGAGCTGTTTTTT.

The chain recombines TRBV7-9 with TRBJ2-7, with a tentative D call TRBD2 (7 bases). CDR1 is SEHNR and CDR2 is FQNEAQ in the germline V gene (reference sequence). This CDR3 contains 14 residues. Trimming cost V 5 bases and J 7 bases, with 18 bases left between them. CDR3 nucleotides: TGTGCCAGCAGCCAAGGGGGGGGATACAATGAGCAGTACTTC. Protein: CASSQGGGYNEQYF.

The chain recombines TRBV20-1 with TRBJ2-5; TRBD1 aligns across 7 bases. This CDR3 region has 15 residues. Germline V CDR1 and CDR2: DFQATT, SNEGSKA (reference sequence). Trimming cost V 4 bases and J 1 base; bases outside gene matches: 9. The CDR3, as DNA: TGCAGTGCTACTCGGACAGGAACTAGCCAAGAGACCCAGTACTTC. It is translated as CSATRTGTSQETQYF.

This chain links TRBV6-2 or TRBV6-3 with TRBJ1-5, with D uncertain. The germline V gene has CDR1 MNHEY and CDR2 SVGEGT. The V end was cut by 4 bases, the J end by 9 bases, with 16 bases between. CDR3 length: 14 residues. In DNA, the CDR3 is TGTGCCAGCAGTTGGACCTCAGCGAAGGCGCCCCAGCATTTT. Translated: CASSWTSAKAPQHF.

The chain has TRBV3-1 and TRBJ1-5, with D maybe TRBD1 (5 bases). In germline, CDR1 is LGHDT, CDR2 YNNKEL (reference sequence). Trimming removed 4 bases from V and 0 bases from J, with 16 bases in between. The CDR3 is 17 amino acids. The CDR3 reads CASSLGRNSLSNQPQHF. The DNA for the CDR3 is TGTGCCAGCAGCCTGGGACGGAACAGCCTTAGCAATCAGCCCCAGCATTTT.

The chain carries TRBV7-3 and TRBJ2-1; 8 bases are a match to TRBD2. V was pared by 5 bases and J by 5 bases, with 8 bases of the junction left unmatched. Germline V gives CDR1 SGHTA, CDR2 FQGTGA. CDR3 length: 15 residues. The CDR3 nucleotides read TGTGCCAGCAGCCCCCCGGGCGGGGGGCACAATGAGCAGTTCTTC. Translation: CASSPPGGGHNEQFF.

This sequence joins TRBV4-2 and TRBJ2-1; 9 nucleotides line up with TRBD2. V dropped 1 base and J dropped 5; count of bases not matched to a gene: 6. The CDR3 is made up of 16 amino acids. Germline lookup yields CDR1 LGHNA and CDR2 YNFKEQ. CDR3 nucleotides: TGTGCCAGCAGCCAAGTGGCTAGCGGGGCGAACAATGAGCAGTTCTTC. This gives the protein CASSQVASGANNEQFF.

The J gene is TRBJ1-2, the V gene TRBV2; D is unresolved. Per germline, CDR1 SNHLY and CDR2 FYNNEI. Trimming removed 6 bases from V and 4 bases from J, with 18 bases in between. The CDR3 sequence is 15 residues long. CDR3: CASRRLRSASYGYTF. The DNA of the CDR3 is TGTGCCAGCAGGAGGCTGAGGTCTGCTAGCTATGGCTACACCTTC.

The chain has TRBV28 and TRBJ1-2; 12 bases are a match to TRBD1. Germline V gene lookup returns CDR1 MDHEN and CDR2 SYDVKM. The CDR3 sequence is 15 residues long. J gave up 7 bases and V 6 bases, and 9 bases lay outside the gene matches. The CDR3 spells CASSPGQGAVAGYTF. The CDR3 nucleotides read TGTGCCAGCAGCCCGGGACAGGGGGCTGTCGCTGGCTACACCTTC.

This clonotype appeared a few times. This chain joins TRBV6-5 and TRBJ1-4; 9 positions match TRBD1. There are 15 residues in the CDR3. The germline gives CDR1 MNHEY, CDR2 SVGAGI. V lost 6 bases, J lost 8 bases, and 10 bases stayed unmatched. The CDR3 here is CASSSGQGLWEKLFF. The DNA of the CDR3 is TGTGCCAGCAGCTCGGGACAGGGACTGTGGGAAAAACTGTTTTTT.

This clonotype occurred a few times. The chain couples TRBV6-1 to TRBJ1-4; the D gene is possibly TRBD1 (5 bases). Trimming took off 5 bases at V and 8 bases at J, with 12 bases between the two ends. Germline CDR1 and CDR2: MNHNS and SASEGT. The CDR3 has 13 amino acids. The chain's CDR3 is CASSMGPGEKLFF. CDR3 in DNA: TGTGCCAGCAGTATGGGACCGGGGGAAAAACTGTTTTTT.

This clonotype was counted only a few times. This sequence joins TRBV7-2 and TRBJ1-2, with 7 nucleotides matching TRBD1. Germline V gives CDR1 SGHTA, CDR2 FQGNSA. The CDR3 length is 15 residues. The junction had 5 bases not matched to a gene; V was cut back by 4 bases and J by 0 bases. In nucleotides, the CDR3 is TGTGCCAGCAGCTCCGGGACAGAAGCTAACTATGGCTACACCTTC. Amino acids: CASSSGTEANYGYTF.